Shown below are 24 T cell receptor beta chains from a single sample sequenced in a study of T cell responses to AZD1222 COVID-19 vaccine. The data were produced by immunoSEQ multiplex PCR, yet TCRdb's version contains in-frame clones alone and is incomplete. The sample yields 20,000 to 30,000 clones, 86% seen once. The sample was peripheral blood, taken 28 days after the second AZD1222 dose. These receptors came from an adult who received the AZD1222 COVID-19 vaccine.

This chain connects TRBV6-5 to TRBJ2-6; D is possibly TRBD1 (6 bases). V was cut by 6 bases and J by 2 bases, with 11 bases left in between. The CDR3 has 15 residues. The germline V gene encodes CDR1 MNHEY and CDR2 SVGAGI. The CDR3 here is CASSLGGPGANVLTF. Written as DNA, the CDR3 is TGTGCCAGCAGCCTAGGGGGTCCTGGGGCCAACGTCCTGACTTTC.

The chain employs TRBV19 and TRBJ1-5; D remains unclear. The CDR3 covers 15 residues. Germline CDR1 reads LNHDA; CDR2 reads SQIVND (reference sequence). V was clipped by 3 bases and J by 2 bases, with 11 bases between them. CDR3 residues: CASSMAGWGNQPQHF. The CDR3 DNA reads TGTGCCAGTAGTATGGCGGGGTGGGGCAATCAGCCCCAGCATTTT.

V usage is TRBV5-1 and J usage is TRBJ2-3, with 7 positions matching TRBD2. CDR1 SGHRS and CDR2 YFSETQ come from the germline V gene. After removal of 4 bases from V and 6 bases from J, the junction contained 8 bases not matched to a gene. The CDR3 loop spans 14 amino acids. The DNA for the CDR3 is TGCGCCAGCAGCACCGCGGGGGAGGGGGATACGCAGTATTTT. Translated, it gives CASSTAGEGDTQYF.

The chain is built from TRBV9 and TRBJ2-6; 7 bases align to TRBD1. The CDR3 is 16 residues long. The germline CDR1 and CDR2 sequences are SGDLS and YYNGEE. The V gene end was trimmed by 1 base and the J gene end by 2 bases; junction bases not matched to a gene: 3. CDR3 region: CASSVTGTAGANVLTF. CDR3 nucleotides: TGTGCCAGCAGCGTAACTGGGACAGCTGGGGCCAACGTCCTGACTTTC.

V usage is TRBV10-3 and J usage is TRBJ1-3, with D possibly matching TRBD1 (5 bases). V lost 6 bases to trimming and J lost 2 bases, with 11 bases between them. Germline CDR1 is ENHRY and CDR2 is SYGVKD. The CDR3 sequence is 14 residues long. CDR3 DNA sequence: TGTGCCATCAGGTCCCGGGACGCTGGAAACACCATATATTTT. It specifies CAIRSRDAGNTIYF.

CDR3 loop: CASSLSGGRDEQYF. Here the CDR3 DNA reads TGTGCCAGCAGCTTGTCGGGAGGGCGGGACGAGCAGTACTTC. This chain joins TRBV5-5 and TRBJ2-7, with 8 bases matching TRBD2. Germline CDR1 is SGHKS and CDR2 is YYEKEE (reference sequence). V lost 1 base to trimming and J lost 5 bases; unmatched junction nucleotides: 5. The CDR3 is 14 residues long.

This clone was picked up a small number of times. The chain carries TRBV7-2 and TRBJ2-2; the D gene is possibly TRBD1 (5 bases). Germline loops: CDR1 SGHTA, CDR2 FQGNSA. Trimming pared 5 bases from V and 7 bases from J, leaving 14 bases between. This CDR3 comprises 14 residues. CDR3 in DNA: TGTGCCAGCAGCCCAGACAGTACCTTCGGGGAGCTGTTTTTT. The encoded protein is CASSPDSTFGELFF.

The table lists this clone with a few counts. The chain recombines TRBV5-6 with TRBJ1-2; D unclear. V was pared by 0 bases and J by 4 bases, with 1 base between. Germline CDR1 reads SGHDT; CDR2 reads YYEEEE. The CDR3 is made up of 11 amino acids. The CDR3 reads CASSLGYGYTF. The CDR3 coding sequence is TGTGCCAGCAGCTTGGGCTATGGCTACACCTTC.

CDR3 bases: TGTGCCAGCAGCTTAGATCGGAACACTGAAGCTTTCTTT. Its translation: CASSLDRNTEAFF. This chain joins TRBV11-3 and TRBJ1-1, with unresolved D. This CDR3 has 13 amino acids. CDR1 SGHNT and CDR2 YENEEA come from the germline V gene. The V end was cut by 0 bases, the J end by 1 base, with 3 bases between.

The gene calls are TRBV15 and TRBJ1-2, with 8 bases that match TRBD1. The CDR3 contains 18 residues. CDR1 LNHNV and CDR2 YYDKDF come from the germline V gene (reference sequence). V was clipped by 0 bases and J by 2 bases; unmatched bases: 11. Here the CDR3 reads CATSRDLFTGTGNYGYTF. The CDR3 nucleotides are TGTGCCACCAGCAGAGATCTCTTCACCGGGACAGGAAACTATGGCTACACCTTC.

The V gene is TRBV19, the J gene TRBJ1-1; D gene uncertain. The CDR3 extends over 14 amino acids. Trimming took 4 bases from V and 1 from J, leaving 10 bases between them. Germline V CDR1 and CDR2: LNHDA, SQIVND (reference sequence). The DNA of the CDR3 is TGTGCCAGTAGTAACCGCCATCCGAACACTGAAGCTTTCTTT. Protein product: CASSNRHPNTEAFF.

The table lists this clone with a count of one. This chain links TRBV19 with TRBJ1-2; 7 nucleotides agree with TRBD1. V lost 4 bases and J lost 6; bases outside the gene matches: 11. CDR1 and CDR2 (germline): LNHDA, SQIVND (reference sequence). The CDR3 is 15 residues long. CDR3: CASSKAPGQYNGYTF. In DNA, the CDR3 is TGTGCCAGTAGTAAAGCGCCGGGACAGTACAATGGCTACACCTTC.

The chain combines TRBV28 with TRBJ2-7; the D gene is possibly TRBD2 (6 bases). This CDR3 is 12 amino acids long. Germline CDR1 and CDR2: MDHEN and SYDVKM. V lost 6 bases and J lost 6, with 12 bases in between. The CDR3 region is CASSTGLSEQYF. Written as DNA, the CDR3 is TGTGCCAGCAGCACTGGACTATCCGAGCAGTACTTC.

This clone has just a few counts. V gene TRBV2 combines with J gene TRBJ2-2, with TRBD1 matching over 8 bases. V lost 4 bases, J lost 5 bases, and 6 bases stayed unmatched. The CDR3 consists of 15 residues. The V gene's germline CDR1 is SNHLY and CDR2 FYNNEI. The CDR3, as DNA: TGTGCCAGCAGTGGCCGGACAGGGTGGACCGGGGAGCTGTTTTTT. It specifies CASSGRTGWTGELFF.

V gene TRBV28 combines with J gene TRBJ1-5; 10 bases align to TRBD1. Germline V CDR1 and CDR2: MDHEN, SYDVKM. The CDR3 runs to 15 residues. The V and J ends lost 5 bases and 7 bases, in that order; junction bases with no gene match: 8. CDR3 bases: TGTGCCAGCAGTCCCGGACAGGGGGTCAGACAGCCCCAGCATTTT. This translates into CASSPGQGVRQPQHF.

This clone has just a few counts. The chain uses TRBV23-1 and TRBJ1-5, with D unresolved. TRBV23-1 falls under the ORF class, with uncertain function. V lost 3 bases and J lost 5, with 14 bases in between. The CDR3 totals 15 residues. This CDR3 reads CASSHGPSRYQPQHF. CDR3 nucleotide sequence: TGCGCCAGCAGTCACGGGCCCAGTCGCTATCAGCCCCAGCATTTT.

The chain is built from TRBV19 and TRBJ1-6; D is unclear. Trimming stripped 6 bases from V and 4 bases from J, with 19 bases between. The CDR3 has 17 amino acids. Germline CDR1 is LNHDA and CDR2 is SQIVND (reference sequence). The CDR3 spells CASSPNRERGYNSPLHF. In DNA, the CDR3 is TGTGCCAGTAGCCCTAACCGAGAGCGGGGTTATAATTCACCCCTCCACTTT.

J is TRBJ1-2 and V is TRBV5-8; D is unclear. The CDR3 sequence is 13 residues long. Germline V gene sequence: CDR1 SGHTS, CDR2 YDEGEE. Trimming stripped 4 bases from V and 5 bases from J, with 12 bases between. The CDR3 reads CASSPRTVYGYTF. The CDR3, as DNA: TGTGCCAGCAGCCCACGGACCGTTTATGGCTACACCTTC.

J is TRBJ2-7 and V is TRBV20-1, with 8 positions matching TRBD2. V gave up 3 bases and J gave up 6 bases; unmatched junction bases: 13. This CDR3 spans 15 amino acids. CDR1 DFQATT and CDR2 SNEGSKA come from the germline V gene (reference sequence). In DNA form, the CDR3 reads TGCAGTGCTAGTCTTTCGGGGGGGCGGCCAAGCGAGCAGTACTTC. This codes for CSASLSGGRPSEQYF.

The CDR3 region is CASSLSGQGLNEQFF. CDR3 bases: TGTGCCAGCAGTTTATCGGGACAGGGTTTAAATGAGCAGTTCTTC. V usage is TRBV28 and J usage is TRBJ2-1, with 9 bases aligning to TRBD1. CDR1 MDHEN and CDR2 SYDVKM come from the germline V gene. The trim removed 1 base at V and 7 bases at J, leaving 5 bases unmatched. The CDR3 runs to 15 residues.

The V gene is TRBV30, the J gene TRBJ1-2; 7 bases align to TRBD1. The CDR3 extends over 12 amino acids. V was pared by 6 bases and J by 5 bases, with 6 bases of the junction left unmatched. From germline, CDR1 is GTSNPN and CDR2 SVGIG (reference sequence). The CDR3 bases are TGTGCCTGTTCGACAGGGACTTATGGCTACACCTTC. Translating gives CACSTGTYGYTF.

V gene TRBV4-1 combines with J gene TRBJ2-7, with 12 positions matching TRBD2. Germline-derived CDR1 and CDR2 are MGHRA and YSYEKL. This CDR3 comprises 15 residues. The trim removed 1 base at V and 3 bases at J, leaving 1 base unmatched. The CDR3: CASSQGTSGDYEQYF. DNA for the CDR3: TGCGCCAGCAGCCAAGGGACTAGCGGGGACTACGAGCAGTACTTC.

This clone was detected only once. Written as DNA, the CDR3 is TGTGCCAGCTCACCACGTGCGACAGGGGACGGGGAGCTGTTTTTT. Protein sequence: CASSPRATGDGELFF. The chain recombines TRBV18 with TRBJ2-2, with 8 bases that match TRBD1. Germline assignment: CDR1 KGHSH and CDR2 LQKENI. With V trimmed by 1 base and J by 7 bases, 5 bases remained unmatched. This CDR3 comprises 15 residues.

This chain joins TRBV5-1 and TRBJ1-1, with D unclear. V was pared by 0 bases and J by 0 bases, with 12 bases between. From germline, CDR1 is SGHRS and CDR2 YFSETQ. The CDR3 loop spans 16 amino acids. The CDR3 nucleotides read TGCGCCAGCAGCTTGGGAGGCGGTCTGATGAACACTGAAGCTTTCTTT. It yields the protein CASSLGGGLMNTEAFF. The full variable domain, its missing parts supplied by reference TRBV5-1 and TRBJ1-1, is KAGVTQTPRYLIKTRGQQVTLSCSPISGHRSVSWYQQTPGQGLQFLFEYFSETQRNKGNFPGRFSGRQFSNSRSEMNVSTLELGDSALYLCASSLGGGLMNTEAFFGQGTRLTVV.